Below, 14 T cell receptor beta chains from the same sample are listed, as sequenced in a study of blood T cell repertoires in COVID-19. The assay was immunoSEQ multiplex PCR, and TCRdb's table has in-frame clones only and misses some. This sample has around 62,000 clones; 88% occur once, and the top ten carry around 10%. The source material was PBMCs or T cells enriched from blood (not recorded which). Source of these receptors: a woman aged 40 to 50 who had recovered from COVID-19.

The chain couples TRBV11-2 to TRBJ1-1, with D possibly TRBD1 on 5 matching bases. The V gene lost 5 bases and the J gene lost 1 base, with 11 bases spanning the gap. Looked up from germline, CDR1 is SGHAT and CDR2 is FQNNGV. This CDR3 spans 14 amino acids. The CDR3 is CASSIRVRNTEAFF. The DNA for the CDR3 is TGTGCCAGCAGCATCAGGGTGAGGAACACTGAAGCTTTCTTT.

This chain uses TRBV11-2 with TRBJ2-2; no definite D call. The CDR3 is 15 residues long. Trimming pared 0 bases from V and 1 base from J, leaving 6 bases between. Germline V gives CDR1 SGHAT, CDR2 FQNNGV. The CDR3 DNA is TGTGCCAGCAGCTTAGATCCGGTGAACACCGGGGAGCTGTTTTTT. This codes for CASSLDPVNTGELFF.

As concerns this clone: Additional DNA sequences in this sample encode the identical CDR3. The chain joins TRBV5-1 to TRBJ2-2; TRBD2 matches at 8 bases. The CDR3 runs to 15 residues. The V segment lost 4 bases and the J segment 1 base; nucleotides outside the gene matches: 3. The V gene's germline CDR1 is SGHRS and CDR2 YFSETQ. CDR3: CASSLSGGNTGELFF. For the CDR3, the DNA is TGCGCCAGCAGCCTCAGCGGGGGGAACACCGGGGAGCTGTTTTTT.

The chain employs TRBV5-1 and TRBJ1-2, with 11 nucleotides matching TRBD1. The CDR3 is made up of 19 amino acids. From germline, CDR1 is SGHRS and CDR2 YFSETQ. The ends lost 0 bases at V and 1 base at J; junction bases unmatched: 11. CDR3 residues: CASSLAHGTGGTINYGYTF. The DNA for the CDR3 is TGCGCCAGCAGCTTGGCTCACGGGACAGGGGGGACCATTAACTATGGCTACACCTTC.

The V and J genes are TRBV3-1 (or the pseudogene TRBV3-2) and TRBJ2-7; 8 positions match TRBD1. V lost 1 base to trimming and J lost 3 bases; unmatched junction nucleotides: 2. The CDR3 is 14 residues long. CDR1 and CDR2 (germline): LGHDT, YNNKEL (reference sequence). CDR3 bases: TGTGCCAGCAGCCAAGTAACAGGGGGCTACGAGCAGTACTTC. Its protein is CASSQVTGGYEQYF.

The chain combines TRBV3-1 (or the pseudogene TRBV3-2) with TRBJ1-2; perhaps TRBD1 as D (5 bases). The CDR3 length is 13 residues. V was cut by 5 bases and J by 8 bases, with 15 bases left in between. The germline gives CDR1 LGHDT, CDR2 YNNKEL (reference sequence). The CDR3 loop reads CASSYSGGDGYTF. The DNA of the CDR3 is TGTGCCAGCAGCTACTCCGGGGGGGACGGCTACACCTTC.

The CDR3 nucleotides are TGCGCCAGCAGCCAAGGCGAGGGGGTAAGTTATGGCTACACCTTC. Translation: CASSQGEGVSYGYTF. The chain links TRBV4-1 to TRBJ1-2, with a weak D call TRBD1 (6 bases). Per germline, CDR1 MGHRA and CDR2 YSYEKL. The CDR3 loop spans 15 amino acids. V lost 1 base and J lost 5, with 14 bases in between.

This chain links TRBV5-4 with TRBJ1-1; 8 positions agree with TRBD1. The CDR3 is 15 residues long. The J segment lost 0 bases and the V segment lost 4 bases, leaving 5 bases of the junction unmatched. Germline CDR1 reads SGHNT; CDR2 reads YYREEE (reference sequence). Here the CDR3 DNA reads TGTGCCAGCAGCCCCCGGACAGGGCTGAACACTGAAGCTTTCTTT. This translates into CASSPRTGLNTEAFF.

This clone was seen only a few times. The chain links TRBV11-2 to TRBJ1-6; D is undetermined. V dropped 1 base and J dropped 3 bases, with 13 bases sitting between them. The CDR3 is 17 amino acids. The germline gives CDR1 SGHAT, CDR2 FQNNGV. The CDR3 loop reads CASSLVGRNLYNSPLHF. The CDR3 DNA is TGTGCCAGCAGCTTAGTCGGTAGAAATCTCTATAATTCACCCCTCCACTTT.

This clone was observed at least ten times. This chain connects TRBV6-1 to TRBJ1-1; D may be TRBD1 (5 bases). CDR1 and CDR2 from the germline V gene are MNHNS and SASEGT. The ends were cut back, 3 bases at V and 6 bases at J, with 17 bases in the middle. This CDR3 has 15 amino acids. CDR3 in DNA: TGTGCCAGCAGTGATACGGTTGGGGCCAGCGCTGAAGCTTTCTTT. Protein: CASSDTVGASAEAFF.

This chain uses TRBV5-4 with TRBJ2-3; 8 bases are shared with TRBD2. J was trimmed by 6 bases and V by 7 bases; bases with no gene match: 13. Germline loops: CDR1 SGHNT, CDR2 YYREEE (reference sequence). The CDR3 length is 15 residues. The CDR3, as DNA: TGTGCCAGCGCCCCCCCCGGGGGGGCCATGGATACGCAGTATTTT. This encodes CASAPPGGAMDTQYF. Complete variable domain (other parts from reference TRBV5-4 and TRBJ2-3): ETGVTQSPTHLIKTRGQQVTLRCSSQSGHNTVSWYQQALGQGPQFIFQYYREEENGRGNFPPRFSGLQFPNYSSELNVNALELDDSALYLCASAPPGGAMDTQYFGPGTRLTVL.

The chain uses TRBV11-2 and TRBJ2-2, with a tentative D call TRBD1 (6 bases). The ends were cut back, 4 bases at V and 2 bases at J, with 11 bases in the middle. Germline-derived CDR1 and CDR2 are SGHAT and FQNNGV. The CDR3 loop spans 15 amino acids. As DNA, the CDR3 is TGTGCCAGCAGCTCTGGGACAAGAAACACCGGGGAGCTGTTTTTT. This encodes CASSSGTRNTGELFF.

The chain links TRBV27 to TRBJ1-1; D remains ambiguous. Germline V gene sequence: CDR1 MNHEY, CDR2 SMNVEV (reference sequence). This CDR3 region has 15 residues. V dropped 8 bases and J dropped 6 bases, with 22 bases sitting between them. CDR3 amino acids: CASGTEEGLSAEAFF. CDR3 in DNA: TGTGCCAGCGGAACAGAGGAGGGTCTGAGCGCTGAAGCTTTCTTT.

This rearrangement joins TRBV3-1 (or the pseudogene TRBV3-2) to TRBJ2-3; tentatively, D is TRBD1 (6 bases). The CDR3 extends over 16 amino acids. The V gene's germline CDR1 is LGHDT and CDR2 YNNKEL (reference sequence). V was shortened by 3 bases and J by 0 bases, with 13 bases between the two germline ends. CDR3 loop: CASSHLGQTSTDTQYF. The CDR3 nucleotides read TGTGCCAGCAGCCATCTAGGACAGACTAGCACAGATACGCAGTATTTT.